The next 22 T cell receptor beta chains were all read from a single sample in a study of blood T cells in healthy people across ages. It was with a sample-barcoded 5' primer and a J-beta primer mix that a second PCR of roughly 6 to 11 cycles was run. TCRdb itself ran the 5' RACE reads through MiXCR, one entry per CDR3 protein. The table has about 780,000 distinct CDR3 sequences, under 30% seen once. The data were also submitted as part of a second study, on T cells of mothers and their children.

The material sequenced was blood. The origin of the receptors is a boy younger than 18 in good health.

The V gene is TRBV5-1, the J gene TRBJ2-2, with D tentatively TRBD1 or TRBD2 (7 bases each). V lost 0 bases and J lost 9, with 15 bases in between. The CDR3 is 15 residues long. The germline V gene has CDR1 SGHRS and CDR2 YFSETQ. CDR3 protein: CASSLGQGGDRELFF. The CDR3 coding sequence is TGCGCCAGCAGCTTGGGACAGGGAGGGGACCGGGAGCTGTTTTTT.

Many counts were recorded for this clonotype. The chain combines TRBV28 with TRBJ1-3; D is uncertain. In germline, CDR1 is MDHEN, CDR2 SYDVKM. The V end was cut by 5 bases, the J end by 8 bases, with 13 bases between. The CDR3 is made up of 13 amino acids. As DNA, the CDR3 is TGTGCCAGCAGTCGCCTTAATGGGGACACCATATATTTT. Translation gives CASSRLNGDTIYF.

This clonotype came up a few times. The chain combines TRBV5-1 with TRBJ2-5; 8 bases are shared with TRBD2. V gave up 4 bases and J gave up 2 bases; unmatched junction bases: 4. The length of the CDR3 is 14 residues. CDR1 and CDR2 (germline): SGHRS, YFSETQ. The CDR3 loop is CASSGVAGQETQYF. CDR3 in DNA: TGCGCCAGCAGCGGGGTAGCGGGGCAAGAGACCCAGTACTTC.

This clonotype was seen a few times. The V call is TRBV7-3, the J call TRBJ2-1; D is uncertain. Germline V gene lookup returns CDR1 SGHTA and CDR2 FQGTGA. The CDR3 extends over 12 amino acids. The V gene lost 1 base and the J gene lost 7 bases, with 5 bases spanning the gap. CDR3 nucleotides: TGTGCCAGCAGCTTAAACTCAAATGAGCAGTTCTTC. This encodes CASSLNSNEQFF. Filled out from reference TRBV7-3 and TRBJ2-1, the complete variable domain reads GAGVSQTPSNKVTEKGKYVELRCDPISGHTALYWYRQSLGQGPEFLIYFQGTGAADDSGLPNDRFFAVRPEGSVSTLKIQRTERGDSAVYLCASSLNSNEQFFGPGTRLTVL.

Only one count was recorded for this clonotype. The chain recombines TRBV18 with TRBJ2-5; TRBD2 aligns across 14 bases. The assigned J gene may be wrong: the sequence end matches TRBJ2-7 better. Germline lookup yields CDR1 KGHSH and CDR2 LQKENI. The CDR3 spans 18 residues. The CDR3 nucleotides read TGTGCCAGCTCACCAACTCGGACTAGCGGGGGGCGAATCTACGAGCAGTACTTC. Protein sequence: CASSPTRTSGGRIYEQYF.

The chain uses TRBV19 and TRBJ2-1; D might be TRBD1 or TRBD2, each matching 5 bases. Matching the DNA end better, TRBJ2-7 makes the J call doubtful. Germline CDR1 and CDR2: LNHDA and SQIVND (reference sequence). The CDR3 is made up of 14 amino acids. The CDR3 nucleotides read TGTGCCAGTAGTAATAGGGACGGCTCCTACGAGCAGTACTTC. Protein sequence: CASSNRDGSYEQYF.

This clonotype has just a few counts. The chain couples TRBV18 to TRBJ2-5; 12 bases are a match to TRBD1. The end of the DNA aligns better with TRBJ2-1, so the J call may be wrong. The CDR3 sequence is 14 residues long. Germline-derived CDR1 and CDR2 are KGHSH and LQKENI. The CDR3 DNA reads TGTGCCAGCTCACCGGGACAGGGGGCCAGTGAGCAGTTCTTC. Amino acid sequence: CASSPGQGASEQFF.

The rearrangement joins TRBV4-2 to TRBJ1-2; D is perhaps TRBD1 (5 bases). This CDR3 has 14 amino acids. Per germline, CDR1 LGHNA and CDR2 YNFKEQ. The ends were cut back, 0 bases at V and 6 bases at J, with 11 bases in the middle. The CDR3 DNA reads as TGTGCCAGCAGCCAAGAAGGCGGGGGGGATGGCTACACCTTC. Its protein is CASSQEGGGDGYTF.

This clonotype was counted between two and nine times. The chain has TRBV7-9 and TRBJ2-5, with 8 bases matching TRBD1. In germline, CDR1 is SEHNR, CDR2 FQNEAQ (reference sequence). With V trimmed by 2 bases and J by 5 bases, 10 bases remained unmatched. This CDR3 region has 16 residues. CDR3: CASSLNLGQARETQYF. In DNA, the CDR3 is TGTGCCAGCAGCTTAAATCTGGGACAGGCCCGGGAGACCCAGTACTTC.

This clonotype was counted a few times. CDR3 sequence: CASSKQGKGNIQYF. CDR3 nucleotides: TGTGCCAGCAGCAAACAGGGGAAAGGAAACATTCAGTACTTC. The chain recombines TRBV21-1 with TRBJ2-4; TRBD1 is the table's D call, not checked against the DNA. TRBV21-1 constitutes a pseudogene. The CDR3 runs 14 residues.

DNA for the CDR3: TGTGCCAGCAAAGAGGGACAGGGCAACACCGGGGAGCTGTTTTTT. It is translated as CASKEGQGNTGELFF. V is TRBV6-4 and J is TRBJ2-2; 9 bases fit TRBD1. Germline V gene lookup returns CDR1 MRHNA and CDR2 SNTAGT. This CDR3 has 15 amino acids. The V gene end was trimmed by 7 bases and the J gene end by 2 bases; junction bases not matched to a gene: 5.

The chain carries TRBV12-3 or TRBV12-4 and TRBJ2-5; 8 bases map to TRBD1. This CDR3 spans 14 amino acids. Trimming removed 4 bases from V and 5 bases from J; junction bases left unmatched: 6. CDR3 loop: CASSSNRGLETQYF. The CDR3 DNA is TGTGCCAGCAGTTCTAACAGGGGGTTGGAGACCCAGTACTTC.

The genes are TRBV5-5 and TRBJ2-3; 8 bases align to TRBD1. J was trimmed by 3 bases and V by 2 bases; bases with no gene match: 8. Germline-derived CDR1 and CDR2 are SGHKS and YYEKEE (reference sequence). CDR3 length: 16 residues. The DNA of the CDR3 is TGTGCCAGCAGCTTCTTGCAGGGGGCCGGTACAGATACGCAGTATTTT. Amino acids: CASSFLQGAGTDTQYF.

The chain combines TRBV30 with TRBJ1-4, with D uncertain. The germline V and J ends were trimmed by 0 bases and 11 bases, with 7 bases remaining between them. From germline, CDR1 is GTSNPN and CDR2 SVGIG (reference sequence). The CDR3 has 11 amino acids. CDR3: CAWSVTGKLFF. CDR3 bases: TGTGCCTGGAGTGTAACTGGGAAACTGTTTTTT.

This chain connects TRBV28 to TRBJ1-5; D unresolved. Germline V CDR1 and CDR2: MDHEN, SYDVKM. The CDR3 is 15 residues long. Trimming removed 6 bases from V and 7 bases from J, with 19 bases in between. The DNA for the CDR3 is TGTGCCAGCAGCCCCAGCCTGATAGGGCGACAGCCCCAGCATTTT. Amino acids: CASSPSLIGRQPQHF.

The rearrangement joins TRBV29-1 to TRBJ1-5; D is undetermined. The V end was cut by 3 bases, the J end by 3 bases, with 9 bases between. CDR3 size: 13 residues. Germline loops: CDR1 SQVTM, CDR2 ANQGSEA. CDR3 sequence (DNA): TGCAGCGTTGAGGGCGGCCTCAATCAGCCCCAGCATTTT. It encodes CSVEGGLNQPQHF.

V and J are TRBV2 and TRBJ2-7; the match to TRBD2 covers 8 bases. The tail of the sequence fits TRBJ2-5 better, so the J call may be wrong. This CDR3 region has 14 residues. CDR1 and CDR2 (germline): SNHLY, FYNNEI. CDR3 sequence reads: CASKGSGGRETQYF. The CDR3 DNA follows: TGTGCCAGCAAGGGGAGCGGGGGACGAGAGACCCAGTACTTC.

This clonotype was picked up a small number of times. The chain couples TRBV30 to TRBJ2-7, with D perhaps TRBD2 (6 bases). Germline V gene sequence: CDR1 GTSNPN, CDR2 SVGIG (reference sequence). V was shortened by 0 bases and J by 9 bases, with 12 bases between the two germline ends. This CDR3 region has 12 residues. The CDR3 region has the DNA TGTGCCTGGAGTGTCTGGCGGGGTAGGCAGTACTTC. Protein product: CAWSVWRGRQYF.

The table lists this clonotype with a few counts. The gene calls are TRBV30 and TRBJ2-5, with a possible D match to TRBD2 (6 bases). Looked up from germline, CDR1 is GTSNPN and CDR2 is SVGIG (reference sequence). The CDR3 runs to 10 residues. Deletions cut 4 bases from V and 14 bases from J, with 14 bases between. As DNA, the CDR3 is TGTGCCTGGATGGAGGGGCGGTTATACTTC. It codes for CAWMEGRLYF.

In regard to this clonotype: The conserved final phenylalanine or tryptophan is absent from the CDR3, which likely points to a read error. V is TRBV5-6 and J is TRBJ1-2; 7 nucleotides agree with TRBD1. V shed 6 bases, J shed 4 bases, and the junction held 12 bases outside the gene matches. The CDR3 totals 15 residues. The germline CDR1 and CDR2 sequences are SGHDT and YYEEEE. CDR3: CASTYGGGLAYGYTL. Here the CDR3 DNA reads TGTGCCAGCACCTACGGAGGGGGCTTGGCCTATGGCTACACCTTA.

The table lists this clonotype with a few counts. V is TRBV7-9 and J is TRBJ2-5, with D hard to call. Gene TRBJ2-1 matches the end of the DNA better, so the J call may be wrong. There are 12 residues in the CDR3. In germline, CDR1 is SEHNR, CDR2 FQNEAQ (reference sequence). The CDR3 sequence: CASSFRPNEQFF. CDR3 in DNA: TGTGCCAGCAGCTTCCGGCCCAATGAGCAGTTCTTC.

The chain has TRBV28 and TRBJ1-6, with 7 bases matching TRBD1. Germline loops: CDR1 MDHEN, CDR2 SYDVKM. This CDR3 has 15 residues. Trimming took 6 bases from V and 4 from J; bases not matched to a gene: 6. CDR3 residues: CASRAQGRYNSPLHF. CDR3 coding DNA: TGTGCCAGCAGGGCACAGGGGCGATATAATTCACCCCTCCACTTT.